The entry that follows covers one TCR beta chain sequence. Seattle cases were enrolled at active infection and followed longitudinally. Data came from immunoSEQ multiplex PCR; TCRdb stores just in-frame clones and leaves some out. The repertoire holds more than 200,000 clones, with around four fifths as singletons. This record belongs to a study of blood T cell repertoires in COVID-19. Study-level information: COVID-19 samples collected from the United States, Italy and Spain covered acute and convalescent phases.

This receptor was identified in a woman aged 80 or over with COVID-19, enrolled during active disease. Sequencing used peripheral blood.

DNA of the CDR3: TGTGCCAGCAGCCCTTTGTCGGGACAGGGGGCGAGGGAGACCCAGTACTTC. Its protein is CASSPLSGQGARETQYF. The rearrangement uses TRBV4-2 and TRBJ2-5; TRBD1 matches 12 bases. The CDR3 is 17 residues long. CDR1 and CDR2 (germline): LGHNA, YNFKEQ. After removal of 4 bases from V and 5 bases from J, the junction contained 11 bases not matched to a gene.